This T cell receptor beta chain was captured in a study of T cell responses to AZD1222 COVID-19 vaccine. Study as a whole: Pooling of second doses given at about 4 or about 12 weeks was done.

On this clone itself: What it binds is unknown.

Method: immunoSEQ multiplex PCR; TCRdb's copy keeps in-frame clones and lacks some. The data contain 90,000 to 120,000 clones, approximately 93% of them singletons. Study-level results: There were repertoire samples only from the period after the peak T cell response. Clonal diversity may have been underestimated, and the donors were mostly white British, with more females than males.

Germline V lookup: CDR1 MNHEY, CDR2 SVGEGT. After removal of 2 bases from V and 3 bases from J, the junction contained 9 bases not matched to a gene. The CDR3 has 17 residues. Sample: peripheral blood, taken on day 0 of AZD1222 vaccination. The chain combines TRBV6-2 or TRBV6-3 with TRBJ2-1; 8 nucleotides align to TRBD1. The TCR was taken from an adult in good health. The CDR3 bases are TGTGCCAGCAGTTACGCAGCGTTAGGACAGGGCTACAATGAGCAGTTCTTC. It specifies CASSYAALGQGYNEQFF.